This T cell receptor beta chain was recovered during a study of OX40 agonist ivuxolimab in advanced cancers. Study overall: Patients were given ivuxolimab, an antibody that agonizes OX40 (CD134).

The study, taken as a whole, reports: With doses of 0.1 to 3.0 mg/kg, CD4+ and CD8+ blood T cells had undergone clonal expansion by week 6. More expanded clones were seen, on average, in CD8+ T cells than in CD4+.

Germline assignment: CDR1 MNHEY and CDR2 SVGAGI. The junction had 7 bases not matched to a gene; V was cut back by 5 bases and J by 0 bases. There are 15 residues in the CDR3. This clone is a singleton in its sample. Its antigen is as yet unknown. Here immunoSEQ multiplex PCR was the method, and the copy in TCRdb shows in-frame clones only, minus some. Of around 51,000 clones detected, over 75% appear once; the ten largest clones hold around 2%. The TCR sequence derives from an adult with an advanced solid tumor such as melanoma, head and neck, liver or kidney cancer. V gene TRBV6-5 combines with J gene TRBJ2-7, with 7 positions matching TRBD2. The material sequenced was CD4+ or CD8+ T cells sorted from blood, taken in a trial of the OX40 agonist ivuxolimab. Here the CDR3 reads CASSQKAGYSYEQYF. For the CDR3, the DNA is TGTGCCAGCAGTCAGAAAGCGGGATACTCCTACGAGCAGTACTTC.